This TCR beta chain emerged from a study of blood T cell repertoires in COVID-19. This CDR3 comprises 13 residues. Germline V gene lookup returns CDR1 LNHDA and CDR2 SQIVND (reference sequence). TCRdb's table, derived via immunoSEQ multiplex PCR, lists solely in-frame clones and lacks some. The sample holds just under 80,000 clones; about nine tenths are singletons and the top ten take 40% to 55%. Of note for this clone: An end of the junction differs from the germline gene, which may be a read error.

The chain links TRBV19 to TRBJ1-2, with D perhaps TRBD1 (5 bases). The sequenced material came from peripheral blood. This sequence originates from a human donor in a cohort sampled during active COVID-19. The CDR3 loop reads CASSPGRVYGYTF. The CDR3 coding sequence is TGTGCCAGTAGTCCCGGCAGGGTCTATGGCTACACCTTT.